This T cell receptor (beta chain) was retrieved from a study of CD8+CD57+ T cells in acquired aplastic anemia. At the level of the study: DNA recovered from sorted CD4+ and CD8+ cells had a mean of about 3 ug. Whole-study findings and limits: Patients and healthy controls showed no significant CD8+ Simpson's diversity difference.

With respect to this clonotype: Its specificity is unknown.

Germline values: CDR1 DFQATT, CDR2 SNEGSKA (reference sequence). The CDR3 is 14 amino acids. Trimming took 5 bases from V and 10 from J, leaving 21 bases between them. Investigators profiled TCR beta VDJ and CDR3 from genomic DNA template. TCRdb re-called the reads with MiXCR, one entry per CDR3 protein. Of a few hundred thousand distinct CDR3 sequences detected, approximately 56% appear once; the ten largest clones hold roughly 8%. This clonotype was sampled from a human donor with severe aplastic anemia or a healthy control (not recorded which). The specimen was sorted CD4+, CD8+, or CD8+CD57+ T cells (not recorded which) from PBMCs. The rearrangement links TRBV20-1 to TRBJ2-4; D is ambiguous. Here the CDR3 reads CSAQDGPAERIQYF. The CDR3 bases are TGCAGTGCTCAGGACGGTCCTGCCGAAAGAATTCAGTACTTC.